Each of the 28 T cell receptor beta chains below was sequenced from the same sample in a study of blood T cells in healthy people across ages. It was with a sample-barcoded 5' primer and a J-beta primer mix that a second PCR of roughly 7 to 12 cycles was run. A single record per CDR3 protein comes from TCRdb applying MiXCR to the 5' RACE reads. Among over 1.5 million distinct CDR3 sequences listed, less than 50% were seen once. The sequenced sample consisted of blood. The receptors derive from a woman between 35 and 50 years old in good health.

This clonotype has just a few counts. The V gene is TRBV7-9, the J gene TRBJ2-5, with 12 bases that match TRBD2. Trimming removed 5 bases from V and 5 bases from J; junction bases left unmatched: 12. The CDR3 runs to 17 residues. Germline V CDR1 and CDR2: SEHNR, FQNEAQ (reference sequence). DNA of the CDR3: TGTGCCAGCAGCCTCGGGACTAGCGGGTCACCGCGTGAGACCCAGTACTTC. It codes for CASSLGTSGSPRETQYF.

The J gene is TRBJ1-6, the V gene TRBV28; D possibly corresponds to TRBD1 (5 bases). CDR1 and CDR2 (germline): MDHEN, SYDVKM. Trimming stripped 8 bases from V and 10 bases from J, with 15 bases between. The CDR3 is 13 amino acids. This CDR3 reads CASRVDGGSPLHF. The CDR3 DNA follows: TGTGCCAGCCGGGTAGACGGGGGATCACCCCTCCACTTT.

This chain joins TRBV20-1 and TRBJ1-2; 7 nucleotides match TRBD1. There are 16 residues in the CDR3. Germline-derived CDR1 and CDR2 are DFQATT and SNEGSKA (reference sequence). The junction had 12 bases not matched to a gene; V was cut back by 4 bases and J by 1 base. As DNA, the CDR3 is TGCAGTGCTACCGAACGACAGGGACCTCGTAACTATGGCTACACCTTC. Translation gives CSATERQGPRNYGYTF.

The rearrangement uses TRBV6-5 and TRBJ1-2; 7 nucleotides match TRBD1. V shed 2 bases and J 0 bases; nucleotides not matched to a gene: 6. The CDR3 is 16 amino acids. CDR1 MNHEY and CDR2 SVGAGI come from the germline V gene. The CDR3 sequence: CASSYGQGVANYGYTF. The DNA of the CDR3 is TGTGCCAGCAGTTACGGGCAGGGGGTAGCTAACTATGGCTACACCTTC.

This clonotype was seen a handful of times. This chain uses TRBV6-5 with TRBJ1-5, with D possibly matching TRBD1 (5 bases). The V end lost 4 bases, the J end lost 5 bases, and 12 bases lay between the germline ends. Germline CDR1 is MNHEY and CDR2 is SVGAGI. The CDR3 has 14 amino acids. In DNA form, the CDR3 reads TGTGCCAGCAGTTGGGGACGGCGGCATCAGCCCCAGCATTTT. Encoded protein: CASSWGRRHQPQHF.

This clonotype was found a few times. This chain joins TRBV12-3 or TRBV12-4 and TRBJ2-1; D call uncertain. The CDR3 sequence is 15 residues long. V was shortened by 0 bases and J by 12 bases, with 18 bases between the two germline ends. The CDR3 loop reads CASSLAEAIQARQFF. In DNA form, the CDR3 reads TGTGCCAGCAGTTTAGCTGAGGCGATTCAAGCTCGGCAGTTCTTC.

The chain joins TRBV5-1 to TRBJ2-7, with a weak D call TRBD2 (5 bases). V was clipped by 2 bases and J by 0 bases, with 9 bases between them. The CDR3 totals 14 residues. Germline CDR1 SGHRS, CDR2 YFSETQ. The CDR3 protein is CASSLDGDSYEQYF. As DNA, the CDR3 is TGCGCCAGCAGCTTAGACGGGGACTCCTACGAGCAGTACTTC.

J is TRBJ2-1 and V is TRBV15, with D unclear. The germline CDR1 and CDR2 sequences are LNHNV and YYDKDF (reference sequence). CDR3 size: 11 residues. V dropped 3 bases and J dropped 8 bases, with 5 bases sitting between them. The CDR3 spells CATSSRYEQFF. CDR3 nucleotides: TGTGCCACCAGCAGCAGATATGAGCAGTTCTTC.

V is TRBV20-1 and J is TRBJ2-5; the match to TRBD2 covers 9 bases. The CDR3 is made up of 13 amino acids. Germline V gene sequence: CDR1 DFQATT, CDR2 SNEGSKA (reference sequence). V was pared by 1 base and J by 13 bases, with 10 bases of the junction left unmatched. CDR3 amino acids: CSARAPGSGGLYF. The CDR3 nucleotides read TGCAGTGCTAGAGCCCCCGGGAGCGGGGGGTTGTACTTC.

There are a few counts of this clonotype. The V gene is TRBV28, the J gene TRBJ2-4; D perhaps matches TRBD2 (6 bases). The DNA matches TRBJ2-5 better at its end, which makes the J call doubtful. The CDR3 has 15 amino acids. CDR1 and CDR2 (germline): MDHEN, SYDVKM. The CDR3 DNA reads as TGTGCCAGCAGTTTCGGGGGAGAGGGAAAAGAGACCCAGTACTTC. Its translation is CASSFGGEGKETQYF.

This clonotype was counted between two and nine times. The V gene is TRBV5-1, the J gene TRBJ2-7, with TRBD1 matching over 11 bases. J gave up 2 bases and V 8 bases, and 12 bases lay outside the gene matches. The CDR3 loop spans 16 amino acids. Germline V gene data show CDR1 as SGHRS and CDR2 as YFSETQ. The CDR3 region is CASTDPRDRGTYEQYF. The CDR3 nucleotides are TGCGCCAGTACCGACCCCCGGGACAGGGGGACCTACGAGCAGTACTTC.

This rearrangement joins TRBV20-1 to TRBJ2-7; D may be TRBD1 (6 bases). The CDR3 is 13 residues long. Germline CDR1 is DFQATT and CDR2 is SNEGSKA (reference sequence). The V end was cut by 3 bases, the J end by 1 base, with 10 bases between. The CDR3 here is CSASLRGSYEQYF. For the CDR3, the DNA is TGCAGTGCTAGTCTCAGGGGTTCCTACGAGCAGTACTTC.

The rearrangement uses TRBV28 and TRBJ2-7; the match to TRBD2 covers 9 bases. Germline lookup yields CDR1 MDHEN and CDR2 SYDVKM. The CDR3 consists of 14 residues. Trimming at V came to 3 bases and at J to 1 base, leaving 1 base not matched to a gene. The CDR3 sequence is CASSFAGGSYEQYF. CDR3 sequence (DNA): TGTGCCAGCAGTTTTGCGGGGGGGTCCTACGAGCAGTACTTC.

This clonotype was seen only a few times. The genes are TRBV7-3 and TRBJ2-5, with TRBD2 identical over 7 bases. J was trimmed by 4 bases and V by 2 bases; bases with no gene match: 7. Germline-derived CDR1 and CDR2 are SGHTA and FQGTGA. The CDR3 is 15 amino acids. CDR3 amino acids: CASSLRGEGRETQYF. The CDR3 coding sequence is TGTGCCAGCAGCTTACGGGGGGAAGGTCGAGAGACCCAGTACTTC. Combining the CDR3 with reference TRBV7-3 and TRBJ2-5 gives the whole variable domain GAGVSQTPSNKVTEKGKYVELRCDPISGHTALYWYRQSLGQGPEFLIYFQGTGAADDSGLPNDRFFAVRPEGSVSTLKIQRTERGDSAVYLCASSLRGEGRETQYFGPGTRLLVL.

This clonotype was observed a few times. This chain uses TRBV20-1 with TRBJ2-7; D possibly matches TRBD1 or TRBD2 (6 bases each). Germline CDR1 reads DFQATT; CDR2 reads SNEGSKA (reference sequence). CDR3 length: 15 amino acids. Trimming left V 4 bases short and J 0 bases short, with 16 bases between. Here the CDR3 DNA reads TGCAGTGCTATTAGAGGGGGGAGACGCTCCTACGAGCAGTACTTC. The encoded protein is CSAIRGGRRSYEQYF.

Only a few counts were recorded for this clonotype. This chain joins TRBV7-8 and TRBJ2-5, with a tentative D call TRBD2 (5 bases). The CDR3 extends over 15 amino acids. V lost 1 base to trimming and J lost 9 bases, with 18 bases between them. CDR1 is SGHVS and CDR2 is FQNEAQ in the germline V gene. CDR3 residues: CASSLEVGGHRSQYF. CDR3 sequence (DNA): TGTGCCAGCAGCTTAGAGGTCGGCGGGCACCGGTCCCAGTACTTC. Complete variable domain (other parts from reference TRBV7-8 and TRBJ2-5): GAGVSQSPRYKVAKRGQDVALRCDPISGHVSLFWYQQALGQGPEFLTYFQNEAQLDKSGLPSDRFFAERPEGSVSTLKIQRTQQEDSAVYLCASSLEVGGHRSQYFGPGTRLLVL.

The J gene is TRBJ1-2, the V gene TRBV7-2; D perhaps matches TRBD1 (5 bases). Trimming removed 2 bases from V and 3 bases from J, with 7 bases in between. There are 13 residues in the CDR3. Germline loops: CDR1 SGHTA, CDR2 FQGNSA. The CDR3 loop is CASSLTRDYGYTF. DNA of the CDR3: TGTGCCAGCAGCTTAACCAGGGACTATGGCTACACCTTC.

V usage is TRBV7-2 and J usage is TRBJ2-7; TRBD1 is a possible D gene (5 bases). V lost 0 bases and J lost 2, with 8 bases in between. CDR1 is SGHTA and CDR2 is FQGNSA in the germline V gene. CDR3 length equals 14 residues. CDR3 loop: CASSLAREAYEQYF. CDR3 sequence (DNA): TGTGCCAGCAGCTTAGCCAGGGAAGCCTACGAGCAGTACTTC.

In this sample, this clonotype turned up a few times. The chain joins TRBV20-1 to TRBJ2-7; D remains unclear. Germline lookup yields CDR1 DFQATT and CDR2 SNEGSKA (reference sequence). The CDR3 totals 11 residues. Trimming shortened V by 0 bases and J by 6 bases, and 6 bases separated the two germline ends. The CDR3, as DNA: TGCAGTGCTAGAGATAATACCGAGCAGTACTTC. Translated: CSARDNTEQYF.

J is TRBJ2-1 and V is TRBV6-2 or TRBV6-3; 11 bases agree with TRBD1. Trimming cost V 0 bases and J 7 bases; bases outside gene matches: 11. The CDR3 is 18 residues long. The germline V gene encodes CDR1 MNHEY and CDR2 SVGEGT. The CDR3 reads CASSYSTGTGGIRNEQFF. The CDR3, as DNA: TGTGCCAGCAGTTACTCTACCGGGACAGGGGGTATCAGGAATGAGCAGTTCTTC.

The gene calls are TRBV4-3 and TRBJ2-4; TRBD2 matches at 12 bases. The CDR3 runs 18 residues. The V segment lost 1 base and the J segment 3 bases; nucleotides outside the gene matches: 7. The germline CDR1 and CDR2 sequences are LGHNA and YSLEER. The CDR3 reads CASSQALAGGRVKNIQYF. Written as DNA, the CDR3 is TGCGCCAGCAGCCAAGCTCTAGCGGGGGGGCGGGTCAAAAACATTCAGTACTTC.

This clonotype was observed a few times. The chain couples TRBV27 to TRBJ2-2; D possibly corresponds to TRBD1 (6 bases). V gave up 6 bases and J gave up 8 bases, with 10 bases separating them. This CDR3 spans 12 amino acids. Germline CDR1 is MNHEY and CDR2 is SMNVEV (reference sequence). CDR3 nucleotide sequence: TGTGCCAGCAGGGTCGGGACAGGGGAGCTGTTTTTT. Translation gives CASRVGTGELFF.

This clonotype is a singleton in its sample. The chain has TRBV6-5 and TRBJ2-7; tentatively, D is TRBD1 (5 bases). The V end was cut by 0 bases, the J end by 5 bases, with 20 bases between. The CDR3 totals 17 residues. CDR1 MNHEY and CDR2 SVGAGI come from the germline V gene. Written as DNA, the CDR3 is TGTGCCAGCAGTTACTCGATCAGTGGACACTTTACCAACGAGCAGTACTTC. Translation: CASSYSISGHFTNEQYF.

This chain links TRBV15 with TRBJ2-4; no definite D call. The J call may be incorrect, as the DNA end agrees better with TRBJ2-7. Germline assignment: CDR1 LNHNV and CDR2 YYDKDF (reference sequence). This CDR3 is 13 amino acids long. CDR3 protein: CATSRALASEQYF. DNA for the CDR3: TGTGCCACCAGCAGAGCCCTGGCATCCGAGCAGTACTTC.

For the CDR3, the DNA is TGTGCCACCAGTGACCCCTTGACTAGCGGGGGGCAAACAGATACGCAGTATTTT. This sequence encodes CATSDPLTSGGQTDTQYF. The gene calls are TRBV24-1 and TRBJ2-3; 13 nucleotides align to TRBD2. V shed 4 bases, J shed 3 bases, and the junction held 9 bases outside the gene matches. The CDR3 totals 18 residues. Germline loops: CDR1 KGHDR, CDR2 SFDVKD.

The chain uses TRBV5-1 and TRBJ2-1, with a possible D match to TRBD1 (6 bases). The germline gives CDR1 SGHRS, CDR2 YFSETQ. With 4 bases removed from V and 7 bases from J, the gap between germline ends came to 12 bases. There are 13 residues in the CDR3. The CDR3, as DNA: TGCGCCAGCAGCAAGGGGACAAGGAATGAGCAGTTCTTC. Translating gives CASSKGTRNEQFF.

The chain links TRBV9 to TRBJ1-2; D not certain. The CDR3 sequence is 13 residues long. Germline V gene data show CDR1 as SGDLS and CDR2 as YYNGEE. Trimming pared 2 bases from V and 6 bases from J, leaving 11 bases between. CDR3 sequence reads: CASSVTSEDGYTF. The CDR3 bases are TGTGCCAGCAGCGTGACTTCAGAGGATGGCTACACCTTC.

This sequence joins TRBV5-1 and TRBJ1-6; TRBD1 matches at 8 bases. This CDR3 has 15 amino acids. V lost 4 bases, J lost 10 bases, and 10 bases stayed unmatched. Germline CDR1 SGHRS, CDR2 YFSETQ. The CDR3 DNA reads TGCGCCAGCAGCCCCCGAACCGGACAGGGCTCACCCCTCCACTTT. Protein product: CASSPRTGQGSPLHF. The entire variable domain, with the rest obtained from reference TRBV5-1 and TRBJ1-6, is as follows: KAGVTQTPRYLIKTRGQQVTLSCSPISGHRSVSWYQQTPGQGLQFLFEYFSETQRNKGNFPGRFSGRQFSNSRSEMNVSTLELGDSALYLCASSPRTGQGSPLHFGNGTRLTVT.